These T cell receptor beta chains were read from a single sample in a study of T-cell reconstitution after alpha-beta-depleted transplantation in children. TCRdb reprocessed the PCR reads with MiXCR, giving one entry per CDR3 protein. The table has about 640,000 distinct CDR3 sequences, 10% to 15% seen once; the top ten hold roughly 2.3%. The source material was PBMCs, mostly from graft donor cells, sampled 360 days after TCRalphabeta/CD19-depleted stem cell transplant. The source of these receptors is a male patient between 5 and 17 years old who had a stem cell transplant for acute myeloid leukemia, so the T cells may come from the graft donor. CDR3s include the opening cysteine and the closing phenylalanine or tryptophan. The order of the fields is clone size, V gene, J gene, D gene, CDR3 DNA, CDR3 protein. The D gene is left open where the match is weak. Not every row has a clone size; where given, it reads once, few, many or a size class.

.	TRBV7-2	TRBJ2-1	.	TGTGCCAGCAGCCTAACCGTGGCTACCTACAATGAGCAGTTCTTC	CASSLTVATYNEQFF
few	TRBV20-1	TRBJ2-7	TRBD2	TGCAGTGCTAGCCGGACTAGCGGAATACCATCCTACGATGAGCAGTACTTC	CSASRTSGIPSYDEQYF
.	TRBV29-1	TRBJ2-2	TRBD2	TGCAGCGTTGATGAGTCTAGCGGGGGGCTGAACACCGGGGAGCTGTTTTTT	CSVDESSGGLNTGELFF
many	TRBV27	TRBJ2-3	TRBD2	TGTGCCAGCAGTTCGCCCCGGACTAGCGGGAGGACAGATACGCAGTATTTT	CASSSPRTSGRTDTQYF
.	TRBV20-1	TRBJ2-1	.	TGCAGTGCTAGAGGTGCCTACAATGAGCAGTTCTTC	CSARGAYNEQFF
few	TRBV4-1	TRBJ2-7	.	TGCGCCAGCAGCCCTAGACTAGAATACGAGCAGTACTTC	CASSPRLEYEQYF
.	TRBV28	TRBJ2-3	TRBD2	TGTGCCAGCAGACCGCTCCCGGGACTAGCGGAGGGATACACAGATACGCAGTATTTT	CASRPLPGLAEGYTDTQYF
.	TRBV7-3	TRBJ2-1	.	TGTGCCAGCAGCCCCAATGGGCGCCTTTCGAGCTCCTACAATGAGCAGTTCTTC	CASSPNGRLSSSYNEQFF
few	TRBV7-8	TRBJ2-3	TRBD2	TGTGCCAGCAGTCCCCGGCTGACTAGCGGGGTTGATACGCAGTATTTT	CASSPRLTSGVDTQYF
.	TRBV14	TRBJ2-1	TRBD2	TGTGCCAGCAGCCAAGATCTTAGGACTAGCGGGAGCCTCTACAATGAGCAGTTCTTC	CASSQDLRTSGSLYNEQFF
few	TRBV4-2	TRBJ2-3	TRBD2	TGTGCCAGCAGCCAAGAACTAGCGGCGGATACGCAGTATTTT	CASSQELAADTQYF
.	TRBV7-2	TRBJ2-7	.	TGTGCCAGCAATTATGTAGGGCAGGGGGGCTACGAGCAGTACTTC	CASNYVGQGGYEQYF
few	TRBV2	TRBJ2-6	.	TGTGCCAGCAGTGTTCGGGGGTTGGCTGGGGCCAACGTCCTGACTTTC	CASSVRGLAGANVLTF
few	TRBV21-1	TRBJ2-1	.	TGTGCCAGCAGCAAAGGACTAGCGGAAATATACAATGAGCAGTTCTTC	CASSKGLAEIYNEQFF
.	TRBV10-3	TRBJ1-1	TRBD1	TGTGCCATCAGTGAGTGGGGGGACAGCAACAACATGAACACTGAAGCTTTCTTT	CAISEWGDSNNMNTEAFF
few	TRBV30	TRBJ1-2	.	TGTGCCTGGGGCCGAGTACTTAGCTATGGCTACACCTTC	CAWGRVLSYGYTF
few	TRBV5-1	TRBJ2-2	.	TGCGCCAGCAGCTTGGTTTCTGACAGATACACCGGGGAGCTGTTTTTT	CASSLVSDRYTGELFF
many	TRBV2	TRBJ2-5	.	TGTGCCAGCAGTGTCCTTCAACAAGAGACCCAGTACTTC	CASSVLQQETQYF
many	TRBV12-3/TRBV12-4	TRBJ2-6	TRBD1	TGTGCCAGCAGTCCCTGGGACAGCTCTGGGGCCAACGTCCTGACTTTC	CASSPWDSSGANVLTF
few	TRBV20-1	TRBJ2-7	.	TGCAGTGCTCACACCGTCCTACCCCCCTACGAGCAGTACTTC	CSAHTVLPPYEQYF
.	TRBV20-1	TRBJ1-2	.	TGCAGTGCTAGAGATCTTAGGGAGGGCTATGGCTACACCTTC	CSARDLREGYGYTF